The 16 T cell receptor beta chains below come from one sample, sequenced in a study of CD8 T cells in Susac syndrome (dated by TCRdb to the late 2010s). Libraries were built with the immunoSEQ multiplex PCR assay. RNA was extracted using the RNeasy kit, and about 0.45 to 1 ug of the RNA was reverse transcribed with random hexamers. Clones were called with MiXCR by TCRdb after fastp trimmed the public reads at Q25, and only in-frame beta chains were retained. Every entry covers one CDR3 protein and lists the most common genes and DNA from its rows. The sample table shows about 190,000 distinct CDR3 sequences, and about 94% are seen once. Together, the top ten hold 0.075% to 0.1% of the sample. Sequenced material: CD4+ T cells from PBMCs. The receptors here all came from a human donor with Susac syndrome.

A single count supports this clonotype. This rearrangement joins TRBV7-8 to TRBJ2-7, with 9 bases lining up with TRBD2. CDR3 length: 15 amino acids. Trimming took 5 bases from V and 4 from J; bases not matched to a gene: 9. The germline V gene encodes CDR1 SGHVS and CDR2 FQNEAQ. CDR3 residues: CASSPREGQVYEQYF. The CDR3 bases are TGTGCCAGCAGCCCGCGGGAGGGGCAGGTATACGAGCAGTACTTC.

This clonotype is a singleton in its sample. The chain joins TRBV25-1 to TRBJ1-4, with no clear D. This CDR3 is 13 amino acids long. Germline loops: CDR1 MGHDK, CDR2 SYGVNS. The V gene lost 1 base and the J gene lost 7 bases, with 7 bases spanning the gap. The CDR3 protein is CASSEFSREKLFF. The DNA for the CDR3 is TGTGCCAGCAGTGAATTCTCCCGTGAAAAACTGTTTTTT. The whole variable domain, remainder taken from reference TRBV25-1 and TRBJ1-4, is EADIYQTPRYLVIGTGKKITLECSQTMGHDKMYWYQQDPGMELHLIHYSYGVNSTEKGDLSSESTVSRIRTEHFPLTLESARPSHTSQYLCASSEFSREKLFFGSGTQLSVL.

CDR3 in DNA: TGTGCCAGTGGACGCCGCGCCGGGGAGCTGTTTTTT. It specifies CASGRRAGELFF. The chain employs TRBV3-1 and TRBJ2-2; no clear D. The ends were cut back, 9 bases at V and 6 bases at J, with 11 bases in the middle. Germline V lookup: CDR1 LGHDT, CDR2 YNNKEL (reference sequence). The CDR3 totals 12 residues.

The V call is TRBV4-1, the J call TRBJ2-2; TRBD2 aligns across 8 bases. The V segment lost 2 bases and the J segment 7 bases; nucleotides outside the gene matches: 12. The CDR3 extends over 17 amino acids. The germline CDR1 and CDR2 sequences are MGHRA and YSYEKL. As DNA, the CDR3 is TGCGCCAGCAGCCAACCTTTAGCGGGACGGGACCGCGGGGAGCTGTTTTTT. It specifies CASSQPLAGRDRGELFF.

This CDR3 reads CASSRLAGGLGNIQYF. CDR3 sequence (DNA): TGTGCCAGCAGTCGACTAGCGGGGGGGCTTGGAAACATTCAGTACTTC. This sequence joins TRBV6-1 and TRBJ2-4; 14 positions agree with TRBD2. Trimming cost V 5 bases and J 6 bases; bases outside gene matches: 6. The CDR3 has 16 residues. From germline, CDR1 is MNHNS and CDR2 SASEGT.

This clonotype was recorded only once. The chain uses TRBV4-1 and TRBJ2-7; the D gene is possibly TRBD1 (5 bases). Germline V gene lookup returns CDR1 MGHRA and CDR2 YSYEKL. The CDR3 totals 16 residues. The V and J ends lost 0 bases and 1 base respectively, with 13 bases between them. CDR3 bases: TGCGCCAGCAGCCAAGATCGATTGACAGCTTCCTACGAGCAGTACTTC. It yields the protein CASSQDRLTASYEQYF.

The chain combines TRBV12-3 or TRBV12-4 with TRBJ1-6, with TRBD1 identical over 10 bases. Unmatched junction bases numbered 8, after V lost 6 bases and J lost 9 bases. The CDR3 spans 15 residues. Written as DNA, the CDR3 is TGTGCCAGCAGCCAGGGGGGACAGGGGTTTTCACCCCTCCACTTT. This codes for CASSQGGQGFSPLHF.

This chain connects TRBV5-1 to TRBJ1-1; D is uncertain. The CDR3 extends over 15 amino acids. The V end was cut by 5 bases, the J end by 0 bases, with 14 bases between. Per germline, CDR1 SGHRS and CDR2 YFSETQ. CDR3 sequence reads: CASRPSEVMNTEAFF. The DNA for the CDR3 is TGCGCCAGCAGACCATCGGAGGTAATGAACACTGAAGCTTTCTTT.

The chain is built from TRBV7-9 and TRBJ1-5, with D unclear. This CDR3 has 13 amino acids. CDR1 is SEHNR, CDR2 FQNEAQ, per germline (reference sequence). Between the trimmed V and J ends, which lost 5 bases and 11 bases, there was a span of 16 bases. The CDR3 protein is CASSAEGPSSQHF. The CDR3, as DNA: TGTGCCAGCAGCGCCGAGGGCCCTTCGTCCCAGCATTTT.

The chain employs TRBV27 and TRBJ1-6; no clear D gene. The germline CDR1 and CDR2 sequences are MNHEY and SMNVEV (reference sequence). The CDR3 consists of 14 residues. V lost 2 bases and J lost 9, with 11 bases in between. The CDR3 DNA is TGTGCCAGCAGTTTACAAAGGAGAAGTTCACCCCTCCACTTT. This sequence encodes CASSLQRRSSPLHF.

The chain is built from TRBV11-2 and TRBJ2-3; D ambiguous. Germline V lookup: CDR1 SGHAT, CDR2 FQNNGV. Trimming left V 1 base short and J 4 bases short, with 6 bases between. This CDR3 contains 13 residues. The CDR3 loop is CASSLGRADTQYF. The CDR3 nucleotides read TGTGCCAGCAGCTTAGGGCGCGCAGATACGCAGTATTTT.

The chain carries TRBV29-1 and TRBJ2-3; D is perhaps TRBD1 (6 bases). This CDR3 contains 16 residues. CDR1 is SQVTM and CDR2 is ANQGSEA in the germline V gene. V gave up 4 bases and J gave up 1 base, with 18 bases separating them. The CDR3 loop is CSVGGMGSGGTDTQYF. The DNA of the CDR3 is TGCAGCGTTGGGGGTATGGGTTCAGGGGGCACAGATACGCAGTATTTT.

This chain connects TRBV7-8 to TRBJ1-1; TRBD1 matches at 9 bases. With 0 bases clipped from V and 11 bases from J, the junction kept 10 bases outside the gene matches. There are 15 residues in the CDR3. Germline lookup yields CDR1 SGHVS and CDR2 FQNEAQ. CDR3 in amino acids: CASSLASGGTGMAFF. CDR3 bases: TGTGCCAGCAGCTTAGCGAGCGGAGGGACAGGGATGGCTTTCTTT.

This chain links TRBV4-3 with TRBJ2-7, with D hard to call. CDR1 LGHNA and CDR2 YSLEER come from the germline V gene. CDR3 length: 14 residues. Trimming left V 4 bases short and J 2 bases short, with 12 bases between. CDR3 DNA sequence: TGCGCCAGCAGCCTCGCCTCTGCCCCCTACGAGCAGTACTTC. It encodes CASSLASAPYEQYF.

The chain joins TRBV29-1 to TRBJ1-1; D gene uncertain. CDR1 and CDR2 from the germline V gene are SQVTM and ANQGSEA. The CDR3 is 11 amino acids. V lost 2 bases and J lost 8, with 9 bases in between. CDR3 DNA: TGCAGCGTTGAAATCCCACAGGAAGCTTTCTTT. Translation: CSVEIPQEAFF.

The chain couples TRBV12-3 or TRBV12-4 to TRBJ2-5; TRBD2 might be the D (6 bases). V was pared by 5 bases and J by 0 bases, with 10 bases between. The CDR3 spans 14 residues. CDR3 protein: CASSARGYQETQYF. In DNA, the CDR3 is TGTGCCAGCAGTGCCCGGGGGTACCAAGAGACCCAGTACTTC.